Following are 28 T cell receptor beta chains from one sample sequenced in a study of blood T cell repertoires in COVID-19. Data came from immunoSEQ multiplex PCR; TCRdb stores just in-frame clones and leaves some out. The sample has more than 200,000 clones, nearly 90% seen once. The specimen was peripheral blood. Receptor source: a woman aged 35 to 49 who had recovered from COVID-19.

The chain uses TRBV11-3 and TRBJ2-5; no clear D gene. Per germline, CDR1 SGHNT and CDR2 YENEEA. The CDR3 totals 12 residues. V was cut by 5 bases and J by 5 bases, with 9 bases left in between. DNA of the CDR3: TGTGCCAGCAGCGAGGTGGTTGAGACCCAGTACTTC. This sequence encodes CASSEVVETQYF.

The CDR3 protein is CASTLRTSGSGGHEQFF. DNA of the CDR3: TGCGCCAGCACATTGAGGACTAGCGGGAGTGGAGGTCATGAGCAGTTCTTC. J is TRBJ2-1 and V is TRBV4-1; TRBD2 matches 13 bases. V shed 7 bases, J shed 8 bases, and the junction held 14 bases outside the gene matches. Germline lookup yields CDR1 MGHRA and CDR2 YSYEKL. The CDR3 has 17 residues.

CDR3 nucleotides: TGTGCCAGCAGCTTAGGACAGGGTAAACTGTTTTTT. It yields the protein CASSLGQGKLFF. V is TRBV7-9 and J is TRBJ1-4, with TRBD1 identical over 7 bases. J lost 11 bases, V lost 1 base, and 1 base had no gene match. The CDR3 length is 12 residues. CDR1 and CDR2 from the germline V gene are SEHNR and FQNEAQ (reference sequence).

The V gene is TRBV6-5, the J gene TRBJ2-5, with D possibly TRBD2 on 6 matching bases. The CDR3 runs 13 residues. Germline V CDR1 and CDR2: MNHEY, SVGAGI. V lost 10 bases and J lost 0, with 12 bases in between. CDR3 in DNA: TGTGCCACCGCCCGGGGGTACCAAGAGACCCAGTACTTC. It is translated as CATARGYQETQYF.

CDR3 region: CATGTGETDTQYF. The CDR3 coding sequence is TGTGCCACCGGGACAGGGGAGACAGATACGCAGTATTTT. The chain carries TRBV24-1 and TRBJ2-3; 10 positions agree with TRBD1. This CDR3 contains 13 residues. V lost 9 bases to trimming and J lost 3 bases; unmatched junction nucleotides: 2. From germline, CDR1 is KGHDR and CDR2 SFDVKD.

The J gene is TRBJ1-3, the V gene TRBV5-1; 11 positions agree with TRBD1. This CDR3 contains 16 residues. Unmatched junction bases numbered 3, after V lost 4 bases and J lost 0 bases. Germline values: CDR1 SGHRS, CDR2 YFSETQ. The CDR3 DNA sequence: TGCGCCAGCAGCGGGACAGGGGGATTCTCTGGAAACACCATATATTTT. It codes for CASSGTGGFSGNTIYF.

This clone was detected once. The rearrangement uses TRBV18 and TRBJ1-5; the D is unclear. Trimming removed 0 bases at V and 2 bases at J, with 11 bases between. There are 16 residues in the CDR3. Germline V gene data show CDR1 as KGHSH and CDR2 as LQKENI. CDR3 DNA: TGTGCCAGCTCACCACCGGGCGATCCCCGCAATCAGCCCCAGCATTTT. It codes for CASSPPGDPRNQPQHF.

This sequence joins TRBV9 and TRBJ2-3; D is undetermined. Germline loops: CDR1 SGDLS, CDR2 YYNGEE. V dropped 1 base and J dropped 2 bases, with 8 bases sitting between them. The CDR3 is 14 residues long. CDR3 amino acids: CASSVYSLTDTQYF. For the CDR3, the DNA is TGTGCCAGCAGCGTATACAGTCTCACAGATACGCAGTATTTT.

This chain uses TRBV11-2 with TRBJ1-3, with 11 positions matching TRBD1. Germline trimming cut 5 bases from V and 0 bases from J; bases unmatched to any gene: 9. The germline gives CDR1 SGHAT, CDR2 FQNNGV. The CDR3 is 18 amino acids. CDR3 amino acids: CASSLIRTGGLSGNTIYF. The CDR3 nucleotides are TGTGCCAGCAGCCTAATACGGACAGGGGGCCTCTCTGGAAACACCATATATTTT.

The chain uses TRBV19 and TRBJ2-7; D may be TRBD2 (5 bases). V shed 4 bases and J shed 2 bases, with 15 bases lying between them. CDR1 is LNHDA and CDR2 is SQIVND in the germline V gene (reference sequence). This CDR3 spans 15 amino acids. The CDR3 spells CASSKDGLRPYEQYF. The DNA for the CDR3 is TGTGCCAGTAGTAAGGACGGACTTCGGCCCTACGAGCAGTACTTC.

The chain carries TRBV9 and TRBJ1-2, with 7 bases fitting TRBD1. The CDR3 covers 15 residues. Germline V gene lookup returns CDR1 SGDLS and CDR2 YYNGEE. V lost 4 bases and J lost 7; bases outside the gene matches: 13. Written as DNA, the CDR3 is TGTGCCAGCAGCCCCCGCCTCAGACAGGGCGGTGGCTACACCTTC. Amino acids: CASSPRLRQGGGYTF.

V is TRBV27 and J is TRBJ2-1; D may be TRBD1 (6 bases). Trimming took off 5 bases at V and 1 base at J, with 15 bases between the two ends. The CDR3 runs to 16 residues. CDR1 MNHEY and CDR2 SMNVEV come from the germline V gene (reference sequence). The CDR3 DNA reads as TGTGCCAGCAGTCTACCCGACAGGCTATCCTACAATGAGCAGTTCTTC. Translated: CASSLPDRLSYNEQFF.

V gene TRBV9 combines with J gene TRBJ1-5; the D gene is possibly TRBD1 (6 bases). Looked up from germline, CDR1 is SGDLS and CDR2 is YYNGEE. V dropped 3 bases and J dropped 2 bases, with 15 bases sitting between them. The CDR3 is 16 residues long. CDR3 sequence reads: CASSGRDTRGNQPQHF. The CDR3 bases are TGTGCCAGCAGCGGTAGGGACACCCGGGGCAATCAGCCCCAGCATTTT.

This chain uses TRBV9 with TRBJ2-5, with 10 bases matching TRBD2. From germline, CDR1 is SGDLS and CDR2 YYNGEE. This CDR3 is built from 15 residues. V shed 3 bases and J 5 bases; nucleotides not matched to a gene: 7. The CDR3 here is CASSGKGTSVETQYF. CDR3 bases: TGTGCCAGCAGCGGAAAAGGGACTAGCGTTGAGACCCAGTACTTC. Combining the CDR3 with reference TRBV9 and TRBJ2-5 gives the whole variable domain DSGVTQTPKHLITATGQRVTLRCSPRSGDLSVYWYQQSLDQGLQFLIQYYNGEERAKGNILERFSAQQFPDLHSELNLSSLELGDSALYFCASSGKGTSVETQYFGPGTRLLVL.

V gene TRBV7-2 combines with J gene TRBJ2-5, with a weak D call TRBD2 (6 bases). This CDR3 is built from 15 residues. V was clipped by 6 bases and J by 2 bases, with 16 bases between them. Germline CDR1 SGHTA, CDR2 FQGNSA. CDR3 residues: CASSFGLPKQETQYF. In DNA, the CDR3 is TGTGCCAGCAGTTTCGGACTACCAAAACAAGAGACCCAGTACTTC.

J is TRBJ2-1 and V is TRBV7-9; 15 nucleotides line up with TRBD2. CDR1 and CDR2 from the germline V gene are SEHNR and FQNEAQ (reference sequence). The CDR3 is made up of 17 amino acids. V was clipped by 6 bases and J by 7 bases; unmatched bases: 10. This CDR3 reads CASSRPGTSGRINEQFF. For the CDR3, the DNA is TGTGCCAGCAGTCGACCTGGGACTAGCGGGAGGATAAATGAGCAGTTCTTC.

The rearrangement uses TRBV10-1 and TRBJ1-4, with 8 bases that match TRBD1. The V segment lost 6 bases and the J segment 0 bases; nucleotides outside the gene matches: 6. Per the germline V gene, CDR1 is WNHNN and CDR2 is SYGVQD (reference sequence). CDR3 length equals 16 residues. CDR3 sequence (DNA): TGCGCCAGCAGGGGACAGGACCAAGCAACTAATGAAAAACTGTTTTTT. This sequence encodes CASRGQDQATNEKLFF.

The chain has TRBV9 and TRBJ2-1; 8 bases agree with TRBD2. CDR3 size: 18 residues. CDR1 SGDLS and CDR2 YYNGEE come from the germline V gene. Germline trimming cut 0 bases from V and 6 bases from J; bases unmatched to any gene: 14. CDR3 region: CASSVDDVERGRPNEQFF. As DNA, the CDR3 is TGTGCCAGCAGCGTAGACGATGTTGAGCGGGGGCGCCCCAATGAGCAGTTCTTC.

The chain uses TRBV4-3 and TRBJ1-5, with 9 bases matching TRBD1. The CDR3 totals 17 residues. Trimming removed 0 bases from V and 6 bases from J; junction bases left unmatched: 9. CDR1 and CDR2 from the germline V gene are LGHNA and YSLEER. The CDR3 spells CASSQDLDRGISQPQHF. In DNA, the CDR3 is TGCGCCAGCAGCCAAGATTTGGACAGGGGTATCAGTCAGCCCCAGCATTTT.

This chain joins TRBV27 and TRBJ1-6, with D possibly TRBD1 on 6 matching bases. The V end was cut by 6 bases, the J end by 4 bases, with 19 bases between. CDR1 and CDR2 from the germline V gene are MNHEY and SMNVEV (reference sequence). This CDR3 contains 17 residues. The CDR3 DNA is TGTGCCAGCAGCTATAGACAGCAGACAGGATATAATTCACCCCTCCACTTT. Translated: CASSYRQQTGYNSPLHF.

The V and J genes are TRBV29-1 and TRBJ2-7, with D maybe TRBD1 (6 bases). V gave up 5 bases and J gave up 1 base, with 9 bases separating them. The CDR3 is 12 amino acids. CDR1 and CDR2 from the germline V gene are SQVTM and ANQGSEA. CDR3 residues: CSVTGPSYEQYF. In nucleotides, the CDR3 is TGCAGCGTTACAGGGCCTTCCTACGAGCAGTACTTC.

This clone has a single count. CDR3 coding DNA: TGCGCCAGCAGCTTGGACACGACAGGAGGGAACACTGAAGCTTTCTTT. It encodes CASSLDTTGGNTEAFF. V usage is TRBV5-1 and J usage is TRBJ1-1, with a tentative D call TRBD1 (6 bases). The ends were cut back, 0 bases at V and 1 base at J, with 13 bases in the middle. Germline CDR1 SGHRS, CDR2 YFSETQ. CDR3 length: 16 residues.

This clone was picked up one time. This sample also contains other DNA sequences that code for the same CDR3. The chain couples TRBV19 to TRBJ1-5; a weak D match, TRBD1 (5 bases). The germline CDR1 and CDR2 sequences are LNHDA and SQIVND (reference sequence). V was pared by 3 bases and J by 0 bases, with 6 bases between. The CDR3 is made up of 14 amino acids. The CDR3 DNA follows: TGTGCCAGTAGTATCAGGGATAGCAATCAGCCCCAGCATTTT. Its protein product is CASSIRDSNQPQHF.

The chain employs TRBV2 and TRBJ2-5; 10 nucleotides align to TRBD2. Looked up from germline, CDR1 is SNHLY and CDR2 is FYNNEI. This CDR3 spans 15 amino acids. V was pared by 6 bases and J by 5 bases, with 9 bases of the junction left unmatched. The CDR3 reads CASRSPAGGKETQYF. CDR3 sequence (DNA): TGTGCCAGCAGGTCGCCAGCGGGGGGGAAGGAGACCCAGTACTTC.

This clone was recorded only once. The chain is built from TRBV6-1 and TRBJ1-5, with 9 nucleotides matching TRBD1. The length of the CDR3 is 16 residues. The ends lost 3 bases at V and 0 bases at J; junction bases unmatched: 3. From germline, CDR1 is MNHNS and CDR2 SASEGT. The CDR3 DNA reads TGTGCCAGCAGTGAGACAGGGGGAGGTAGCAATCAGCCCCAGCATTTT. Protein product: CASSETGGGSNQPQHF.

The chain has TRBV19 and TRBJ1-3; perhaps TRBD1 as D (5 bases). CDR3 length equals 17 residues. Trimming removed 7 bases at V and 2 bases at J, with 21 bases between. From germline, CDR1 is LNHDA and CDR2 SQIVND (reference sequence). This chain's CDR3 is CASTSRVPVRTGNTIYF. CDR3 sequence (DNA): TGTGCCAGTACCAGCAGGGTCCCCGTGAGGACTGGAAACACCATATATTTT.

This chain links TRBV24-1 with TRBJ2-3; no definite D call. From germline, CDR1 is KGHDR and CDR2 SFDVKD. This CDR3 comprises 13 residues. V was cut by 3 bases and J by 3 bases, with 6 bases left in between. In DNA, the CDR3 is TGTGCCACCAGTGATCCTATAACAGATACGCAGTATTTT. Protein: CATSDPITDTQYF.

CDR3 loop: CATRRDRDARSTEAFF. The CDR3 coding sequence is TGTGCCACACGCCGGGACAGGGACGCGAGATCCACTGAAGCTTTCTTT. J is TRBJ1-1 and V is TRBV15; 9 bases are shared with TRBD1. Germline CDR1 LNHNV, CDR2 YYDKDF (reference sequence). The V segment lost 9 bases and the J segment 4 bases; nucleotides outside the gene matches: 15. The CDR3 has 16 residues.